A selection of T cell receptor beta chains follows, all from one sample in a study of T cell clusters in autoimmune cytopenias. From its re-call of the multiplex PCR reads, TCRdb lists each CDR3 protein once, without DNA. This sample contains approximately 8,000 distinct CDR3 sequences. The sequencing sample was made of peripheral blood. The receptors shown here come from a human donor with an autoimmune cytopenia or autoimmune hepatitis (not recorded which). Each CDR3 is given with its conserved first and last residue. The order of the fields is V gene, clone size, J gene, CDR3 protein. Some rows mark clone size as missing; the rest say once, few, many or name a class of expanded clone.

TRBV19	NA	TRBJ2-3	CASSIDLLSGSTDTQYF
TRBV7-2	medium-sized	TRBJ2-1	CASSRDRARNEQFF
TRBV9	NA	TRBJ2-2	CASSVGGKGSGELFF
TRBV24-1	NA	TRBJ2-1	CATSRGPGGLAGDNEQFF
TRBV7-3	medium-sized	TRBJ2-2	CASSLTLTSGIGELFF
TRBV12-3/TRBV12-4	medium-sized	TRBJ1-2	CASTFGTDYGYTF
TRBV19	medium-sized	TRBJ1-5	CASRAPGDQPQHF
TRBV7-9	medium-sized	TRBJ2-7	CASSSDPRDRAYEQYF
TRBV6-1	medium-sized	TRBJ2-6	CASSEALTGGASGANVLTF
TRBV6-5	medium-sized	TRBJ1-1	CASSSGQGSTEAFF
TRBV5-4	medium-sized	TRBJ1-1	CASSPRGPGGTEAFF
TRBV5-8	NA	TRBJ2-7	CASSLVDGKSYEQYF
TRBV20-1	NA	TRBJ2-1	CSARDSGGASNEQFF
TRBV12-3/TRBV12-4	medium-sized	TRBJ1-2	CASSHLQGYYGYTF
TRBV6-6	medium-sized	TRBJ2-7	CASSYSAGGGHEQYF
TRBV20-1	NA	TRBJ2-3	CSARGAGVSDTQYF
TRBV6-5	NA	TRBJ2-7	CASSLNRDGTQYF
TRBV20-1	NA	TRBJ2-2	CSAKNTGELFF
TRBV7-9	medium-sized	TRBJ2-6	CASSQQGAGANVLTF
TRBV20-1	NA	TRBJ2-7	CSAARDISTYEQYF
TRBV20-1	NA	TRBJ2-2	CSATRGQVNTGELFF
TRBV19	medium-sized	TRBJ1-1	CASSFGQFGGTEAFF
TRBV7-2	medium-sized	TRBJ1-1	CASSLDRRGTEAFF
TRBV6-5	medium-sized	TRBJ1-1	CASTNLDRSTEAFF
TRBV10-3	NA	TRBJ2-4	CAISEGDPGGNIQYF
TRBV20-1	NA	TRBJ1-5	CSARGQGFNQPQHF
TRBV11-1	NA	TRBJ2-1	CASSPPAIRVGSTLRDEQFF
TRBV29-1	large	TRBJ2-2	CSVVADANTGELFF
TRBV19	medium-sized	TRBJ2-3	CASTRVGSGTTQYF
TRBV7-4	NA	TRBJ2-7	CASSSGPGQGGQYF
TRBV5-1	medium-sized	TRBJ1-2	CASSLVGTGYYGYTF
TRBV5-4	medium-sized	TRBJ1-6	CASSPGGTENSPLHF
TRBV12-3/TRBV12-4	NA	TRBJ2-1	CASSSREGLYNEQFF
TRBV19	medium-sized	TRBJ2-1	CASSISRLYNEQFF
TRBV24-1	NA	TRBJ2-7	CATSDASGASSYEQYF
TRBV5-4	NA	TRBJ2-7	CASSLSSGSGSEQYF
TRBV20-1	NA	TRBJ2-3	CSARGGTGGDTDTQYF
TRBV15	medium-sized	TRBJ1-3	CATSARMSSGNTIYF
TRBV20-1	medium-sized	TRBJ2-7	CSARPLREASYEQYF
TRBV30	medium-sized	TRBJ2-7	CAWSGPVVEQYF
TRBV12-3/TRBV12-4	NA	TRBJ2-1	CASALKGGLAVNEQFF
TRBV11-2	NA	TRBJ1-5	CASSLGRQANQPQHF
TRBV7-9	NA	TRBJ2-2	CASGRDSGELFF
TRBV27	medium-sized	TRBJ1-1	CASSIYRGTLSTEAFF
TRBV5-6	NA	TRBJ2-3	CASSLRFAGDTQYF
TRBV14	NA	TRBJ2-5	CASSQDPHSTGTAETQYF
TRBV6-5	NA	TRBJ2-2	CASSSSHRGNTGELFF
TRBV18	medium-sized	TRBJ2-2	CASATTANTGELFF
TRBV10-3	NA	TRBJ1-3	CAVTSGFSGNTIYF
TRBV6-2/TRBV6-3	NA	TRBJ2-5	CASSYSPETQYF
TRBV6-2/TRBV6-3	NA	TRBJ2-2	CASSASLRGAIGELFF
TRBV24-1	NA	TRBJ2-1	CATSGWTSGGDDNEQFF
TRBV27	NA	TRBJ2-5	CASRRRGQQETQYF
TRBV5-8	NA	TRBJ1-4	CASSIVDGPTNEKLFF
TRBV6-2/TRBV6-3	NA	TRBJ2-1	CASSYWRINEQFF
TRBV10-3	NA	TRBJ2-3	CAISEEGEASYPSTDTQYF
TRBV20-1	medium-sized	TRBJ1-2	CSASGTSVSGYTF